This entry lists 20 T cell receptor beta chains sequenced from one sample in a study of cytomegalovirus exposure and HLA in healthy donors. Both 60 Vbeta primers and 13 Jbeta primers went into the PCR. Clones were sequenced by immunoSEQ multiplex PCR, and TCRdb holds only the in-frame ones, with some missing. The sample includes roughly 190,000 clones, around 79% of them seen just once. Material: PBMCs. The receptors were sampled from a young woman in good health and CMV-seronegative.

The V gene is TRBV28, the J gene TRBJ1-2; tentative D call: TRBD1 (5 bases). The CDR3 covers 13 residues. From germline, CDR1 is MDHEN and CDR2 SYDVKM. Trimming cost V 2 bases and J 3 bases, with 7 bases left between them. CDR3: CASSLRGYYGYTF. CDR3 nucleotides: TGTGCCAGCAGTTTAAGGGGTTACTATGGCTACACCTTC.

This clone was seen more than once but under ten times. V and J are TRBV5-1 and TRBJ2-3; 8 positions agree with TRBD2. The trim removed 6 bases at V and 2 bases at J, leaving 2 bases unmatched. CDR1 and CDR2 from the germline V gene are SGHRS and YFSETQ. The CDR3 contains 13 residues. The CDR3 sequence: CASNGGDTDTQYF. As DNA, the CDR3 is TGCGCCAGCAACGGGGGGGACACAGATACGCAGTATTTT.

The chain couples TRBV19 to TRBJ2-1, with D perhaps TRBD1 (6 bases). CDR1 and CDR2 (germline): LNHDA, SQIVND (reference sequence). The V and J ends lost 4 bases and 4 bases respectively, with 11 bases between them. The CDR3 has 14 amino acids. CDR3 DNA sequence: TGTGCCAGTAGTAGGTCAGGGGATTACAATGAGCAGTTCTTC. Translation gives CASSRSGDYNEQFF.

V is TRBV6-4 and J is TRBJ2-3; 8 bases fit TRBD2. J was trimmed by 0 bases and V by 6 bases; bases with no gene match: 2. The CDR3 is made up of 14 amino acids. Germline CDR1 reads MRHNA; CDR2 reads SNTAGT. CDR3: CASSERGSTDTQYF. Written as DNA, the CDR3 is TGTGCCAGCAGCGAGCGGGGGAGCACAGATACGCAGTATTTT.

This clone was picked up one time. This chain links TRBV7-3 with TRBJ2-7; D might be TRBD1 (6 bases). V dropped 1 base and J dropped 4 bases, with 14 bases sitting between them. The CDR3 sequence is 15 residues long. From germline, CDR1 is SGHTA and CDR2 FQGTGA. The CDR3 nucleotides read TGTGCCAGCAGCTTAAGGCCAGGGGTGGAATACGAGCAGTACTTC. This gives the protein CASSLRPGVEYEQYF.

The chain combines TRBV6-1 with TRBJ2-7; 8 bases are a match to TRBD1. Germline V gene sequence: CDR1 MNHNS, CDR2 SASEGT. V trimming: 4 bases; J trimming: 4 bases; junction bases outside the gene matches: 12. The CDR3 sequence is 16 residues long. The chain's CDR3 is CASSGGSGQGIYEQYF. In nucleotides, the CDR3 is TGTGCCAGCAGTGGGGGCAGCGGACAGGGTATATACGAGCAGTACTTC.

The chain recombines TRBV10-3 with TRBJ2-5; tentative D call: TRBD1 (6 bases). Trimming took 4 bases from V and 2 from J, leaving 14 bases between them. Looked up from germline, CDR1 is ENHRY and CDR2 is SYGVKD. The CDR3 contains 15 residues. The CDR3 region has the DNA TGTGCCATCAGTGGGGGGCACGGAGGACAAGAGACCCAGTACTTC. It yields the protein CAISGGHGGQETQYF.

The chain has TRBV28 and TRBJ1-2; 9 bases match TRBD1. Germline CDR1 MDHEN, CDR2 SYDVKM. The CDR3 contains 13 residues. V lost 5 bases, J lost 8 bases, and 6 bases stayed unmatched. The CDR3 loop reads CASSPTGGSGYTF. As DNA, the CDR3 is TGTGCCAGCAGTCCTACAGGGGGCAGCGGCTACACCTTC.

The chain carries TRBV25-1 and TRBJ2-7, with a weak D call TRBD2 (6 bases). The CDR3 consists of 16 residues. Germline V lookup: CDR1 MGHDK, CDR2 SYGVNS. Trimming shortened V by 2 bases and J by 0 bases, and 14 bases separated the two germline ends. CDR3 sequence: CASSEVGEASSYEQYF. The CDR3, as DNA: TGTGCCAGCAGTGAAGTCGGGGAGGCTTCCTCCTACGAGCAGTACTTC.

The rearrangement uses TRBV5-6 and TRBJ2-5, with TRBD2 matching over 12 bases. Germline V gives CDR1 SGHDT, CDR2 YYEEEE. The V gene end was trimmed by 1 base and the J gene end by 5 bases; junction bases not matched to a gene: 0. CDR3 size: 14 residues. The CDR3 loop reads CASSLLAGGETQYF. The CDR3, as DNA: TGTGCCAGCAGCTTGCTAGCGGGAGGGGAGACCCAGTACTTC.

V usage is TRBV4-1 and J usage is TRBJ2-7; TRBD2 matches at 9 bases. CDR1 and CDR2 from the germline V gene are MGHRA and YSYEKL. J lost 3 bases, V lost 1 base, and 7 bases had no gene match. The CDR3 consists of 16 residues. The CDR3 DNA reads TGCGCCAGCAGCCAAGGAAATAGCGGGGGAATCTACGAGCAGTACTTC. Translated: CASSQGNSGGIYEQYF.

The J gene is TRBJ1-3, the V gene TRBV18; D might be TRBD1 (5 bases). In germline, CDR1 is KGHSH, CDR2 LQKENI. Trimming cost V 6 bases and J 3 bases, with 15 bases left between them. The CDR3 sequence is 15 residues long. The CDR3 sequence is CASSDDSILGNTIYF. The CDR3 bases are TGTGCCAGCTCGGATGACAGTATCCTTGGAAACACCATATATTTT.

The CDR3 nucleotides are TGTGCCAGCAGTTTCCCGGGACAATTGGCTTTCTTT. Its translation is CASSFPGQLAFF. The rearrangement joins TRBV27 to TRBJ1-1; D perhaps matches TRBD1 (6 bases). Germline lookup yields CDR1 MNHEY and CDR2 SMNVEV (reference sequence). There are 12 residues in the CDR3. The germline V and J ends were trimmed by 3 bases and 11 bases, with 13 bases remaining between them.

The rearrangement uses TRBV5-1 and TRBJ2-7, with D perhaps TRBD2 (5 bases). The length of the CDR3 is 12 residues. The V gene's germline CDR1 is SGHRS and CDR2 YFSETQ. V was shortened by 7 bases and J by 5 bases, with 13 bases between the two germline ends. The CDR3 region is CASGPRGDEQYF. The CDR3 coding sequence is TGCGCCAGCGGACCTCGGGGTGACGAGCAGTACTTC.

V is TRBV27 and J is TRBJ2-5, with TRBD1 identical over 7 bases. The germline V gene encodes CDR1 MNHEY and CDR2 SMNVEV (reference sequence). The CDR3 covers 14 residues. J gave up 4 bases and V 4 bases, and 6 bases lay outside the gene matches. The chain's CDR3 is CASSSRTGLETQYF. In DNA, the CDR3 is TGTGCCAGCAGTTCTCGGACAGGTTTAGAGACCCAGTACTTC.

The rearrangement joins TRBV7-6 to TRBJ2-5; perhaps TRBD1 as D (6 bases). V lost 1 base and J 5 bases, leaving 8 bases between the germline ends. CDR3 length equals 13 residues. Germline V CDR1 and CDR2: SGHVS, FNYEAQ. The chain's CDR3 is CASSLGQGETQYF. DNA for the CDR3: TGTGCCAGCAGCTTAGGTCAGGGGGAGACCCAGTACTTC.

The CDR3 loop is CASSLGPESYF. The CDR3 coding sequence is TGTGCCAGCAGCTTAGGTCCAGAAAGTTACTTC. V gene TRBV11-2 combines with J gene TRBJ2-7, with D unresolved. Trimming took off 1 base at V and 13 bases at J, with 11 bases between the two ends. The CDR3 consists of 11 residues. Per the germline V gene, CDR1 is SGHAT and CDR2 is FQNNGV.

This clone came up a few times. This sequence joins TRBV12-5 and TRBJ1-4; TRBD1 might be the D (6 bases). Germline V gene data show CDR1 as LGHNT and CDR2 as FRNRAP. CDR3 size: 15 residues. V was shortened by 5 bases and J by 1 base, with 11 bases between the two germline ends. The CDR3 bases are TGTGCTAGTGGTGGGGGCCAGCGAACTAATGAAAAACTGTTTTTT. Residues: CASGGGQRTNEKLFF.

There are a few counts of this clone. The genes are TRBV9 and TRBJ1-1; 8 bases agree with TRBD1. The junction had 2 bases not matched to a gene; V was cut back by 5 bases and J by 5 bases. The V gene's germline CDR1 is SGDLS and CDR2 YYNGEE. The CDR3 consists of 12 residues. CDR3 nucleotides: TGTGCCAGCAGACGACAGGGGACTGAAGCTTTCTTT. It yields the protein CASRRQGTEAFF.

This chain connects TRBV5-1 to TRBJ2-5; 8 bases are a match to TRBD1. The J call could be wrong; TRBJ2-7 is a better fit for the DNA end. Germline V gene data show CDR1 as SGHRS and CDR2 as YFSETQ. The CDR3 totals 12 residues. Written as DNA, the CDR3 is TGCGCCAGCAGCTGGACAGGGTACGAGCAGTACTTC. Translated, it gives CASSWTGYEQYF.